Listed here is a single T cell receptor (beta chain). Caucasian individuals from Russia who were healthy and aged about 6 to 95 acted as donors. Total RNA extracted from each sample amounted to at least 5 micrograms. Alongside a J-beta primer mix, a sample-barcoded 5' primer served in a second PCR lasting about 7 to 11 cycles. TCRdb reprocessed the 5' RACE reads via MiXCR and lists one record per CDR3 protein. This sample has about 780,000 distinct CDR3 sequences; roughly 46% occur once, and the top ten carry 15% to 20%. The sample is drawn from a study of blood T cells in healthy people across ages. Across the study: Template switching captured about one barcoded beta molecule per two T cells.

Sequenced material: blood. The TCR comes from a man aged 80 or over in good health.

CDR3 DNA: TGTGCCAGCAGCCGAGGGGACGGATATCAGCCCCAGCATTTT. Translating gives CASSRGDGYQPQHF. V and J are TRBV3-1 and TRBJ1-5; weak D call: TRBD1 (5 bases). The CDR3 spans 14 residues. CDR1 is LGHDT, CDR2 YNNKEL, per germline (reference sequence). Trimming took 4 bases from V and 5 from J, leaving 12 bases between them.